The table lists the clone carrying this TCR beta chain with a few counts. The antigen is undetermined. Trimming left V 3 bases short and J 5 bases short, with 12 bases between. The CDR3 consists of 13 residues. The germline gives CDR1 DFQATT, CDR2 SNEGSKA (reference sequence). Using its own MiXCR run on the RT-PCR reads, TCRdb lists one record per CDR3 protein. The table records about 650,000 distinct CDR3 sequences, 15% to 19% of them present only once. The sample originates from a study of response to subunit inactivated influenza vaccine. Findings of the study overall: After each seasonal influenza vaccination, few new T cells are recruited, the authors suggested.

V is TRBV20-1 and J is TRBJ2-3; D gene unclear. The sample was PBMCs from blood, taken 11 to 12 days after vaccination. The TCR comes from a man in his fifties who received an inactivated influenza vaccine. CDR3 nucleotides: TGCAGTGCTAGTCTGCAGGTTAAAGATACGCAGTATTTT. Translated: CSASLQVKDTQYF.